This is a list of T cell receptor beta chains from one sample in a study of T cells in Graves' hyperthyroidism and ophthalmopathy. TCRdb analysed the multiplex PCR reads with MiXCR anew, one entry per CDR3 protein. The repertoire holds over 700,000 distinct CDR3 sequences, with 38% as singletons. The sequenced sample consisted of blood. The source of these receptors is a man younger than 30 with Graves' hyperthyroidism. Each CDR3 is given with its conserved first and last residue. The D gene is left open where the match is weak. Only some rows state a clone size, as once, few, many or a class for expanded clones.

J: TRBJ1-1; length: 13; size: few; D: -; V: TRBV6-1; CDR3: CASGGLRNTEAFF; DNA: TGTGCCAGCGGGGGCCTGAGGAACACTGAAGCTTTCTTT
J: TRBJ1-1; length: 13; size: many; D: TRBD1; V: TRBV20-1; CDR3: CSASGQANTEAFF; DNA: TGCAGTGCGTCCGGACAGGCGAACACTGAAGCTTTCTTT
J: TRBJ1-1; length: 12; size: -; D: -; V: TRBV5-6; CDR3: CACTDLSTEAFF; DNA: TGTGCCTGCACGGACCTGTCGACTGAAGCTTTCTTT
J: TRBJ1-5; length: 14; size: many; D: -; V: TRBV20-1; CDR3: CSAGIWGSNQPQHF; DNA: TGCAGTGCGGGTATTTGGGGTAGCAATCAGCCCCAGCATTTT
J: TRBJ2-3; length: 17; size: -; D: -; V: TRBV6-4; CDR3: CASSDRVTGLSTDTQYF; DNA: TGTGCCAGCAGTGACCGAGTAACCGGTCTAAGCACAGATACGCAGTATTTT
J: TRBJ2-7; length: 13; size: -; D: TRBD1; V: TRBV20-1; CDR3: CSATGGFLYEQYF; DNA: TGCAGTGCTACAGGGGGATTTCTCTACGAGCAGTACTTC
J: TRBJ2-3; length: 13; size: -; D: -; V: TRBV5-8; CDR3: CASSRRESDTQYF; DNA: TGTGCCAGCAGCCGTCGGGAGTCAGATACGCAGTATTTT
J: TRBJ2-7; length: 15; size: -; D: TRBD1; V: TRBV5-1; CDR3: CASSSTSGTGYEQYF; DNA: TGTGCCAGCAGCTCAACCTCCGGGACAGGCTACGAGCAGTACTTC
J: TRBJ2-5; length: 14; size: -; D: -; V: TRBV7-9; CDR3: CASSLVGVRQTQYF; DNA: TGTGCCAGCAGCTTAGTAGGGGTGAGGCAGACCCAGTACTTC
J: TRBJ2-5; length: 14; size: -; D: TRBD1; V: TRBV6-1; CDR3: CASSRTGYQETQYF; DNA: TGTGCCAGCAGTCGGACAGGGTACCAAGAGACCCAGTACTTC
J: TRBJ2-7; length: 14; size: few; D: TRBD2; V: TRBV6-5; CDR3: CASWRRGGTYEQYF; DNA: TGTGCCAGCTGGAGACGGGGGGGCACCTACGAGCAGTACTTC
J: TRBJ2-7; length: 11; size: -; D: -; V: TRBV19; CDR3: CASSIFNEQYF; DNA: TGTGCCAGTAGTATATTCAACGAGCAGTACTTC
J: TRBJ1-6; length: 18; size: -; D: -; V: TRBV15; CDR3: CATSSLGRASSYNSPLHF; DNA: TGTGCCACCAGCAGCTTAGGGCGTGCAAGCTCCTATAATTCACCCCTCCACTTT
J: TRBJ2-7; length: 16; size: once; D: TRBD1; V: TRBV20-1; CDR3: CSAHEENGTGPYEQYF; DNA: TGCAGTGCTCATGAAGAAAACGGGACAGGGCCCTACGAGCAGTACTTC
J: TRBJ1-5; length: 12; size: few; D: -; V: TRBV12-3/TRBV12-4; CDR3: CASSRGYKPQHF; DNA: TGTGCCAGCAGTAGAGGGTATAAGCCCCAGCATTTT
J: TRBJ2-2; length: 13; size: few; D: -; V: TRBV12-3/TRBV12-4; CDR3: CASRYGPTGELFF; DNA: TGTGCCAGCAGGTACGGCCCAACCGGGGAGCTGTTTTTT
J: TRBJ1-2; length: 15; size: few; D: -; V: TRBV7-2; CDR3: CASSPRASANYGYTF; DNA: TGTGCCAGTTCACCCCGGGCTTCAGCTAACTATGGCTACACCTTC
J: TRBJ1-6; length: 16; size: -; D: -; V: TRBV10-2; CDR3: CASSSSSLQGNSPLHF; DNA: TGCGCCAGCAGCTCGTCCTCGTTGCAGGGGAACTCACCCCTCCACTTT
J: TRBJ2-5; length: 15; size: -; D: -; V: TRBV20-1; CDR3: CSARDMEGGKETQYF; DNA: TGCAGTGCTAGAGATATGGAGGGGGGGAAAGAGACCCAGTACTTC
J: TRBJ1-1; length: 15; size: once; D: TRBD1; V: TRBV4-3; CDR3: CASSQSRTGAAEAFF; DNA: TGCGCCAGCAGCCAATCCCGGACAGGGGCGGCTGAAGCTTTCTTT
J: TRBJ2-7; length: 15; size: many; D: TRBD2; V: TRBV7-9; CDR3: CASSELAGGSYEQYF; DNA: TGTGCCAGCAGCGAACTAGCGGGAGGGTCCTACGAGCAGTACTTC
J: TRBJ2-7; length: 13; size: -; D: TRBD1; V: TRBV7-9; CDR3: CASSATGINEQYF; DNA: TGTGCCAGCAGCGCGACAGGGATCAACGAGCAGTACTTC
J: TRBJ1-5; length: 18; size: -; D: -; V: TRBV19; CDR3: CASRPQQGPLYSNQPQHF; DNA: TGTGCCAGTAGACCTCAACAGGGTCCCCTATATAGCAATCAGCCCCAGCATTTT
J: TRBJ1-3; length: 13; size: -; D: TRBD1; V: TRBV20-1; CDR3: CSVGTGQGNTIYF; DNA: TGCAGTGTCGGGACGGGACAGGGAAACACCATATATTTT
J: TRBJ2-2; length: 14; size: -; D: TRBD1; V: TRBV2; CDR3: CASRLQGLTGELFF; DNA: TGTGCCAGCCGTTTACAGGGGCTCACCGGGGAGCTGTTTTTT
J: TRBJ1-5; length: 15; size: -; D: -; V: TRBV7-9; CDR3: CASSLGSGGGQPQHF; DNA: TGTGCCAGCAGCTTGGGTTCCGGGGGCGGCCAGCCCCAGCATTTT
J: TRBJ2-2; length: 16; size: -; D: TRBD2; V: TRBV12-3/TRBV12-4; CDR3: CASSLLAGENTGELFF; DNA: TGTGCCAGCAGCCTACTAGCGGGGGAGAACACCGGGGAGCTGTTTTTT
J: TRBJ2-7; length: 13; size: few; D: -; V: TRBV7-3; CDR3: CASSPTRAGEQYF; DNA: TGTGCCAGCAGCCCGACTCGAGCGGGCGAGCAGTACTTC
J: TRBJ2-1; length: 12; size: -; D: -; V: TRBV29-1; CDR3: CSVEGGPVEQFF; DNA: TGCAGCGTTGAAGGAGGGCCTGTGGAGCAGTTCTTC
J: TRBJ1-1; length: 15; size: -; D: -; V: TRBV15; CDR3: CATSVDGRANTEAFF; DNA: TGTGCCACCAGCGTTGACGGTAGGGCGAACACTGAAGCTTTCTTT
J: TRBJ2-7; length: 16; size: few; D: -; V: TRBV7-8; CDR3: CASSQDRPPESYEQYF; DNA: TGTGCCAGCAGCCAAGATCGTCCCCCGGAGTCATACGAGCAGTACTTC
J: TRBJ1-3; length: 13; size: many; D: TRBD1; V: TRBV29-1; CDR3: CSVVGTEANTIYF; DNA: TGCAGCGTTGTGGGGACAGAGGCTAACACCATATATTTT
J: TRBJ2-7; length: 12; size: once; D: -; V: TRBV9; CDR3: CASSHATDEQYF; DNA: TGTGCCAGCAGCCATGCGACGGACGAGCAGTACTTC
J: TRBJ1-5; length: 15; size: -; D: -; V: TRBV6-4; CDR3: CASSREGGSNQPQHF; DNA: TGTGCCAGCAGTAGGGAAGGGGGAAGCAATCAGCCCCAGCATTTT
J: TRBJ1-1; length: 14; size: many; D: -; V: TRBV9; CDR3: CASSAFHGSTEAFF; DNA: TGTGCCAGCAGCGCCTTCCACGGGAGCACTGAAGCTTTCTTT
J: TRBJ1-2; length: 15; size: many; D: -; V: TRBV2; CDR3: CASSVGQAPGYGYTF; DNA: TGTGCCAGCAGTGTTGGGCAGGCCCCAGGCTATGGCTACACCTTC
J: TRBJ2-5; length: 14; size: many; D: -; V: TRBV10-3; CDR3: CAISEVRVGETQYF; DNA: TGTGCCATCAGTGAGGTGAGGGTCGGAGAGACCCAGTACTTC
J: TRBJ1-4; length: 15; size: -; D: -; V: TRBV2; CDR3: CASNDIGLRDEKLFF; DNA: TGTGCCAGCAATGACATAGGGTTGAGGGATGAAAAACTGTTTTTT
J: TRBJ2-7; length: 13; size: few; D: TRBD2; V: TRBV7-9; CDR3: CASRREGLYEQYF; DNA: TGTGCCAGCAGACGGGAGGGCCTCTACGAGCAGTACTTC
J: TRBJ1-5; length: 14; size: few; D: TRBD1; V: TRBV6-6; CDR3: CASSFTGGDMPQHF; DNA: TGTGCCAGCAGTTTTACAGGGGGTGATATGCCCCAGCATTTT
J: TRBJ2-6; length: 15; size: -; D: -; V: TRBV5-1; CDR3: CASSWQGSGANVLTF; DNA: TGCGCCAGCAGCTGGCAGGGTTCCGGGGCCAACGTCCTGACTTTC
J: TRBJ2-7; length: 13; size: -; D: TRBD1; V: TRBV29-1; CDR3: CSVEGQGYHEQYF; DNA: TGCAGCGTTGAAGGACAGGGGTACCACGAGCAGTACTTC
J: TRBJ2-7; length: 15; size: many; D: TRBD1; V: TRBV7-9; CDR3: CASSTDRDVAYEQYF; DNA: TGTGCCAGCAGCACGGACAGGGACGTCGCCTACGAGCAGTACTTC
J: TRBJ2-2; length: 16; size: -; D: -; V: TRBV6-1; CDR3: CASSESGVLHTGELFF; DNA: TGTGCCAGCAGTGAATCGGGGGTGTTACACACCGGGGAGCTGTTTTTT
J: TRBJ2-7; length: 16; size: -; D: TRBD2; V: TRBV5-1; CDR3: CASSFPLAGGNYEQYF; DNA: TGTGCCAGCAGCTTTCCCCTAGCGGGGGGAAACTACGAGCAGTACTTC
J: TRBJ1-1; length: 14; size: many; D: -; V: TRBV7-8; CDR3: CASSLARSHTEAFF; DNA: TGTGCCAGCAGCTTAGCGCGATCCCACACTGAAGCTTTCTTT
J: TRBJ1-1; length: 13; size: many; D: -; V: TRBV7-8; CDR3: CASSLGREYEAFF; DNA: TGTGCCAGCAGCTTAGGCAGAGAATATGAAGCTTTCTTT
J: TRBJ2-7; length: 15; size: once; D: -; V: TRBV11-2; CDR3: CASSASGDPFYEQYF; DNA: TGTGCCAGCAGCGCAAGCGGTGACCCCTTCTACGAGCAGTACTTC
J: TRBJ2-5; length: 14; size: -; D: -; V: TRBV24-1; CDR3: CASSWPSGKETQYF; DNA: TGTGCCAGCAGTTGGCCCTCAGGGAAGGAGACCCAGTACTTC
J: TRBJ2-7; length: 12; size: few; D: -; V: TRBV7-2; CDR3: CASSPLSHEQYF; DNA: TGTGCCAGCAGCCCCCTTTCCCACGAGCAGTACTTC
J: TRBJ1-6; length: 12; size: -; D: -; V: TRBV10-3; CDR3: CAIRDSRSPLHF; DNA: TGTGCCATCAGGGACAGCAGATCACCCCTCCACTTT
J: TRBJ2-7; length: 14; size: -; D: TRBD1; V: TRBV5-6; CDR3: CASSFEDRLYEQYF; DNA: TGTGCCAGCAGCTTCGAGGACAGGCTCTACGAGCAGTACTTC
J: TRBJ2-2; length: 16; size: many; D: -; V: TRBV7-8; CDR3: CASSLGQAINTGELFF; DNA: TGTGCCAGCAGCTTAGGGCAGGCGATTAACACCGGGGAGCTGTTTTTT